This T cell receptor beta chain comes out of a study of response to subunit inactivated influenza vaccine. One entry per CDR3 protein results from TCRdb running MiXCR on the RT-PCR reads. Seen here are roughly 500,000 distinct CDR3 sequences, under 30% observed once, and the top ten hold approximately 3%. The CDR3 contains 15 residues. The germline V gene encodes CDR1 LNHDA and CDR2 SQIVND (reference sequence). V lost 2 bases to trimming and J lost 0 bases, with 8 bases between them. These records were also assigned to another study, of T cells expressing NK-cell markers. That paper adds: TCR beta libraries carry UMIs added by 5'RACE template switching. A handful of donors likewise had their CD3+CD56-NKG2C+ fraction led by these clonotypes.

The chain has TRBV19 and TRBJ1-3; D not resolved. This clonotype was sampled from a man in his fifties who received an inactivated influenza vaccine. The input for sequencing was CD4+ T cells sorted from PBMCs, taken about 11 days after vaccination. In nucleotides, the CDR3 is TGTGCCAGTAGTATATCGCTGAACTCTGGAAACACCATATATTTT. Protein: CASSISLNSGNTIYF.